A selection of T cell receptor beta chains follows, all from one sample in a study of blood T cell repertoires in COVID-19. The method was immunoSEQ multiplex PCR; TCRdb's version includes in-frame clones alone and lacks a portion of them. There are approximately 180,000 clones in the sample; 80% to 90% occur only once, and roughly 11% lies in the top ten. Sequencing was carried out using peripheral blood. Source of these receptors: a human donor with active or convalescent COVID-19. The donor label of this sample is uncertain. Each CDR3 is given with its conserved first and last residue. A D gene is named only where the DNA matches it firmly. A row's size may be missing; if present it is once, few, many or a size class.

CDR3 protein: CASSELPGNTIYF
CDR3 DNA: TGTGCCAGCAGTGAACTGCCAGGAAACACCATATATTTT
clone size: .
D gene: .
J gene: TRBJ1-3
V gene: TRBV6-4

CDR3 protein: CASSQDSLGSGGFYEQYF
CDR3 DNA: TGTGCCAGCAGCCAAGACTCCCTCGGGAGCGGGGGTTTCTACGAGCAGTACTTC
clone size: .
D gene: TRBD2
J gene: TRBJ2-7
V gene: TRBV4-2

CDR3 protein: CASTRDGENTIYF
CDR3 DNA: TGTGCCAGCACCCGAGACGGAGAAAACACCATATATTTT
clone size: .
D gene: .
J gene: TRBJ1-3
V gene: TRBV6-5

CDR3 protein: CASSWAHQPQHF
CDR3 DNA: TGTGCCAGCAGTTGGGCCCATCAGCCCCAGCATTTT
clone size: .
D gene: .
J gene: TRBJ1-5
V gene: TRBV12-3/TRBV12-4

CDR3 protein: CASSGTAARVLSWDTQYF
CDR3 DNA: TGTGCCAGCAGTGGGACGGCCGCGCGGGTGCTAAGTTGGGATACGCAGTATTTT
clone size: .
D gene: .
J gene: TRBJ2-3
V gene: TRBV2

CDR3 protein: CASSQVQGDYGYTF
CDR3 DNA: TGCGCCAGCAGCCAAGTACAGGGGGACTATGGCTACACCTTC
clone size: .
D gene: TRBD1
J gene: TRBJ1-2
V gene: TRBV5-1

CDR3 protein: CASVRQPQETQYF
CDR3 DNA: TGTGCCAGCGTCAGACAGCCTCAAGAGACCCAGTACTTC
clone size: .
D gene: .
J gene: TRBJ2-5
V gene: TRBV2

CDR3 protein: CASSSPGQGYNEQFF
CDR3 DNA: TGTGCCAGCAGTTCGCCGGGACAGGGATACAATGAGCAGTTCTTC
clone size: .
D gene: TRBD1
J gene: TRBJ2-1
V gene: TRBV28

CDR3 protein: CASRPGQGNQPQHF
CDR3 DNA: TGTGCCAGCAGACCGGGACAGGGCAATCAGCCCCAGCATTTT
clone size: .
D gene: TRBD1
J gene: TRBJ1-5
V gene: TRBV2

CDR3 protein: CASSPSSGIYYYSYNEQFF
CDR3 DNA: TGTGCCAGCTCACCCTCGTCCGGGATTTATTACTACTCCTACAATGAGCAGTTCTTC
clone size: once
D gene: .
J gene: TRBJ2-1
V gene: TRBV18

CDR3 protein: CASSLLRNTEAFF
CDR3 DNA: TGTGCCAGCAGTCTCCTTAGGAACACTGAAGCTTTCTTT
clone size: .
D gene: .
J gene: TRBJ1-1
V gene: TRBV2

CDR3 protein: CASSHGLAGGPGGGTQYF
CDR3 DNA: TGCGCCAGCAGCCACGGACTAGCGGGAGGGCCGGGTGGCGGGACCCAGTACTTC
clone size: .
D gene: TRBD2
J gene: TRBJ2-5
V gene: TRBV4-1

CDR3 protein: CASSSTGSNEKLFF
CDR3 DNA: TGTGCCAGCAGTTCGACAGGTTCTAATGAAAAACTGTTTTTT
clone size: .
D gene: .
J gene: TRBJ1-4
V gene: TRBV6-5

CDR3 protein: CATSRDRGGAPGSYEQYF
CDR3 DNA: TGTGCCACCAGCAGAGATCGGGGGGGGGCGCCAGGCTCCTACGAGCAGTACTTC
clone size: .
D gene: TRBD2
J gene: TRBJ2-7
V gene: TRBV15

CDR3 protein: CASSYSKGQGHEKLFF
CDR3 DNA: TGTGCCAGCAGTTACTCGAAAGGACAGGGTCATGAAAAACTGTTTTTT
clone size: .
D gene: TRBD1
J gene: TRBJ1-4
V gene: TRBV6-5

CDR3 protein: CASSGGLAGASRLQETQYF
CDR3 DNA: TGTGCCAGCAGTGGGGGACTAGCGGGAGCGAGCAGACTGCAAGAGACCCAGTACTTC
clone size: .
D gene: TRBD2
J gene: TRBJ2-5
V gene: TRBV6-4

CDR3 protein: CASSQDRGGKLFF
CDR3 DNA: TGCGCCAGCAGCCAAGATAGGGGAGGAAAACTGTTTTTT
clone size: once
D gene: .
J gene: TRBJ1-4
V gene: TRBV4-1

CDR3 protein: CASRGRSEQFF
CDR3 DNA: TGTGCCAGCAGGGGCCGAAGTGAGCAGTTCTTC
clone size: .
D gene: .
J gene: TRBJ2-1
V gene: TRBV2

CDR3 protein: CASSEGPGVRETQYF
CDR3 DNA: TGTGCCAGCAGTGAAGGTCCAGGGGTAAGGGAGACCCAGTACTTC
clone size: .
D gene: .
J gene: TRBJ2-5
V gene: TRBV6-1

CDR3 protein: CASSPGSPNTGELFF
CDR3 DNA: TGTGCCAGCAGCCCTGGGAGTCCGAACACCGGGGAGCTGTTTTTT
clone size: .
D gene: .
J gene: TRBJ2-2
V gene: TRBV7-9

CDR3 protein: CSASHTGYVGYTF
CDR3 DNA: TGCAGTGCTAGTCATACAGGGTACGTTGGCTACACCTTC
clone size: many
D gene: .
J gene: TRBJ1-2
V gene: TRBV20-1

CDR3 protein: CAWSGLFEAFF
CDR3 DNA: TGTGCCTGGAGTGGACTCTTTGAAGCTTTCTTT
clone size: .
D gene: .
J gene: TRBJ1-1
V gene: TRBV30

CDR3 protein: CAWSKGGLSPTQSNQPQHF
CDR3 DNA: TGTGCCTGGAGCAAAGGGGGCCTTTCGCCCACCCAAAGCAATCAGCCCCAGCATTTT
clone size: .
D gene: TRBD1
J gene: TRBJ1-5
V gene: TRBV30

CDR3 protein: CASSFKQREGRNEQFF
CDR3 DNA: TGTGCCAGCAGCTTTAAACAGCGGGAGGGCCGCAATGAGCAGTTCTTC
clone size: .
D gene: TRBD2
J gene: TRBJ2-1
V gene: TRBV5-4

CDR3 protein: CASSLGAGPSSYNEQFF
CDR3 DNA: TGCGCCAGCAGCTTGGGGGCGGGCCCAAGCTCCTACAATGAGCAGTTCTTC
clone size: .
D gene: .
J gene: TRBJ2-1
V gene: TRBV5-1

CDR3 protein: CASSLTISSGSDEQYF
CDR3 DNA: TGCGCCAGCAGCCTTACGATATCTAGCGGGAGCGACGAGCAGTACTTC
clone size: .
D gene: TRBD2
J gene: TRBJ2-7
V gene: TRBV5-1

CDR3 protein: CASSLGGQTNSPLHF
CDR3 DNA: TGCGCCAGCAGCTTGGGTGGACAGACCAATTCACCCCTCCACTTT
clone size: .
D gene: .
J gene: TRBJ1-6
V gene: TRBV5-1

CDR3 protein: CASSYSGRNSPLHF
CDR3 DNA: TGTGCCAGCAGTTACAGTGGGAGGAATTCACCCCTCCACTTT
clone size: .
D gene: .
J gene: TRBJ1-6
V gene: TRBV6-5

CDR3 protein: CASSLARGRGRADTQYF
CDR3 DNA: TGTGCCAGCAGCCTCGCCAGGGGCCGGGGGAGGGCAGATACGCAGTATTTT
clone size: .
D gene: .
J gene: TRBJ2-3
V gene: TRBV3-1/TRBV3-2

CDR3 protein: CASSLREGNQPQHF
CDR3 DNA: TGTGCCAGCAGCCTTAGGGAGGGCAATCAGCCCCAGCATTTT
clone size: .
D gene: .
J gene: TRBJ1-5
V gene: TRBV27

CDR3 protein: CASSYLGQYNSPLHF
CDR3 DNA: TGTGCCAGCAGTTACCTGGGGCAGTATAATTCACCCCTCCACTTT
clone size: once
D gene: .
J gene: TRBJ1-6
V gene: TRBV6-6

CDR3 protein: CASPPRVHGGNEKLFF
CDR3 DNA: TGTGCCAGCCCCCCCCGGGTCCACGGGGGGAATGAAAAACTGTTTTTT
clone size: .
D gene: .
J gene: TRBJ1-4
V gene: TRBV11-3

CDR3 protein: CASSAGGVHHEQFF
CDR3 DNA: TGTGCCAGCAGCGCCGGGGGAGTCCACCATGAGCAGTTCTTC
clone size: .
D gene: .
J gene: TRBJ2-1
V gene: TRBV9

CDR3 protein: CASSQQKSTDTQYF
CDR3 DNA: TGTGCCAGCAGCCAACAGAAATCCACAGATACGCAGTATTTT
clone size: .
D gene: .
J gene: TRBJ2-3
V gene: TRBV3-1/TRBV3-2

CDR3 protein: CASSLLQVISYEQYF
CDR3 DNA: TGTGCCAGCAGTTTATTACAGGTGATTTCCTACGAGCAGTACTTC
clone size: .
D gene: .
J gene: TRBJ2-7
V gene: TRBV28

CDR3 protein: CAIGGREYYEQYF
CDR3 DNA: TGTGCCATCGGAGGGCGGGAGTACTACGAGCAGTACTTC
clone size: .
D gene: TRBD2
J gene: TRBJ2-7
V gene: TRBV10-3

CDR3 protein: CASSKQVGNYGYTF
CDR3 DNA: TGTGCCAGCAGCAAACAGGTGGGGAACTATGGCTACACCTTC
clone size: .
D gene: .
J gene: TRBJ1-2
V gene: TRBV28

CDR3 protein: CASSQGLGYNEQFF
CDR3 DNA: TGTGCCAGCAGCCAAGGGCTAGGTTACAATGAGCAGTTCTTC
clone size: .
D gene: .
J gene: TRBJ2-1
V gene: TRBV4-2

CDR3 protein: CASSSTGGGGGYTF
CDR3 DNA: TGCGCCAGCAGCTCGACAGGGGGAGGTGGCGGCTACACCTTC
clone size: few
D gene: TRBD1
J gene: TRBJ1-2
V gene: TRBV5-1

CDR3 protein: CASSSSGRSKYEQYF
CDR3 DNA: TGTGCCAGCAGTTCTAGCGGGAGATCAAAGTACGAGCAGTACTTC
clone size: .
D gene: TRBD2
J gene: TRBJ2-7
V gene: TRBV28

CDR3 protein: CASSLTSGGAETQYF
CDR3 DNA: TGTGCCAGCAGCCTTACTAGCGGGGGGGCAGAGACCCAGTACTTC
clone size: .
D gene: TRBD2
J gene: TRBJ2-5
V gene: TRBV4-2

CDR3 protein: CASSPSHSGANVLTF
CDR3 DNA: TGTGCCAGCTCACCATCACATTCTGGGGCCAACGTCCTGACTTTC
clone size: .
D gene: .
J gene: TRBJ2-6
V gene: TRBV18

CDR3 protein: CASSSTRGSQETQYF
CDR3 DNA: TGTGCCAGCAGCTCGACGCGGGGGAGCCAAGAGACCCAGTACTTC
clone size: .
D gene: TRBD2
J gene: TRBJ2-5
V gene: TRBV7-2

CDR3 protein: CASSPQTSTGELFF
CDR3 DNA: TGTGCCAGCTCACCACAGACTAGCACCGGGGAGCTGTTTTTT
clone size: .
D gene: .
J gene: TRBJ2-2
V gene: TRBV18

CDR3 protein: CASSLALDRAETQYF
CDR3 DNA: TGTGCCAGCAGCTTAGCACTCGACAGGGCGGAGACCCAGTACTTC
clone size: .
D gene: TRBD1
J gene: TRBJ2-5
V gene: TRBV7-9

CDR3 protein: CSVIRDTDTQYF
CDR3 DNA: TGCAGCGTTATCAGGGACACAGATACGCAGTATTTT
clone size: .
D gene: .
J gene: TRBJ2-3
V gene: TRBV29-1

CDR3 protein: CASSQGFSYGYTF
CDR3 DNA: TGTGCCAGCAGCCAAGGTTTCAGCTATGGCTACACCTTC
clone size: .
D gene: .
J gene: TRBJ1-2
V gene: TRBV3-1/TRBV3-2

CDR3 protein: CASSYTSGGNEQFF
CDR3 DNA: TGTGCCAGCAGCTATACTAGCGGGGGTAATGAGCAGTTCTTC
clone size: few
D gene: TRBD2
J gene: TRBJ2-1
V gene: TRBV5-6

CDR3 protein: CASSDPTSGTSYNEQFF
CDR3 DNA: TGTGCCAGCAGTGACCCTACTAGCGGGACCTCCTACAATGAGCAGTTCTTC
clone size: .
D gene: TRBD2
J gene: TRBJ2-1
V gene: TRBV2

CDR3 protein: CASSLTAREGQTSTDTQYF
CDR3 DNA: TGTGCCAGCAGCTTAACGGCGCGGGAGGGCCAGACTAGCACAGATACGCAGTATTTT
clone size: .
D gene: TRBD2
J gene: TRBJ2-3
V gene: TRBV7-3

CDR3 protein: CASSNRDRSYEQYF
CDR3 DNA: TGTGCCAGTAGTAACCGGGATCGCTCCTACGAGCAGTACTTC
clone size: once
D gene: .
J gene: TRBJ2-7
V gene: TRBV19

CDR3 protein: CASSLDHRDGNYGYTF
CDR3 DNA: TGTGCCAGCAGCTTAGATCACAGGGACGGTAACTATGGCTACACCTTC
clone size: once
D gene: .
J gene: TRBJ1-2
V gene: TRBV11-2

CDR3 protein: CASSAQGSKEKLFF
CDR3 DNA: TGCGCCAGCAGCGCACAGGGCTCGAAAGAAAAACTGTTTTTT
clone size: .
D gene: .
J gene: TRBJ1-4
V gene: TRBV5-1

CDR3 protein: CASSEDRVGLNTGELFF
CDR3 DNA: TGCGCCAGCAGTGAGGACAGGGTGGGATTGAACACCGGGGAGTTGTTTTTT
clone size: .
D gene: TRBD1
J gene: TRBJ2-2
V gene: TRBV10-1